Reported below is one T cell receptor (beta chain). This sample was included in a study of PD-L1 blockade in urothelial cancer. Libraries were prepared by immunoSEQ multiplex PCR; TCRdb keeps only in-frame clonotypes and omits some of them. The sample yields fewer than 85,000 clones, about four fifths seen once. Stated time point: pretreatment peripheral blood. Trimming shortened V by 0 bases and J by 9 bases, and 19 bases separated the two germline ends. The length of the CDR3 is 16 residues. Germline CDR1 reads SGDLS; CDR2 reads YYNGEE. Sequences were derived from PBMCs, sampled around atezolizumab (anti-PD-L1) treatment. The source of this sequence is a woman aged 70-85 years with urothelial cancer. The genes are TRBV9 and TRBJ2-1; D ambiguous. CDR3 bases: TGTGCCAGCAGCGTAGGTTACTCCGTAACCCCGATTGAGCAGTTCTTC. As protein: CASSVGYSVTPIEQFF.